This T cell receptor (beta chain) is from a study of blood T cells in healthy people across ages. Study results and caveats: There were more naive CD4+ cells and higher diversity in long-lived donors than in aged donors. Nothing was known about donor CMV status, and this possibly confounded expanded clonotype changes.

With a J-beta primer mix and a sample-barcoded 5' primer, a second PCR ran roughly 6 to 11 cycles. Each cDNA molecule received a tag from a template-switch adaptor that had 12 random nucleotides. TCRdb ran MiXCR on the 5' RACE reads and lists one entry per CDR3 protein. The sample lists roughly 700,000 distinct CDR3 sequences; over 45% were seen once. Germline CDR1 is DFQATT and CDR2 is SNEGSKA (reference sequence). Deletions cut 2 bases from V and 1 base from J, with 8 bases between. This CDR3 has 13 residues. This clonotype was recorded once. Its matching antigen is unknown. Sample: blood. The origin of this receptor is a woman aged 60-70 years in good health. The rearrangement uses TRBV20-1 and TRBJ1-1; D ambiguous. The CDR3 reads CSARRDANTEAFF. CDR3 DNA sequence: TGCAGTGCTAGAAGAGATGCGAACACTGAAGCTTTCTTT.